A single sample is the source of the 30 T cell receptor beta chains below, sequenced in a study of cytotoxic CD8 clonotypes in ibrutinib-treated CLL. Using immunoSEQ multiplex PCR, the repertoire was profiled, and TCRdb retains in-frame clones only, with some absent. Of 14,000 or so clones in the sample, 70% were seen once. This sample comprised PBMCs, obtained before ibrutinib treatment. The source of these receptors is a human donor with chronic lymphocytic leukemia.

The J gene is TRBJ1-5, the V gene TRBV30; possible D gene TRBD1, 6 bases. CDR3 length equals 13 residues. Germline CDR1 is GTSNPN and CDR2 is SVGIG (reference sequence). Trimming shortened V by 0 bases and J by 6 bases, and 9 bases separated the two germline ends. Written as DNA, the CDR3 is TGTGCCTGGAGTGTAAGGGGGGGTCAGCCCCAGCATTTT. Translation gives CAWSVRGGQPQHF.

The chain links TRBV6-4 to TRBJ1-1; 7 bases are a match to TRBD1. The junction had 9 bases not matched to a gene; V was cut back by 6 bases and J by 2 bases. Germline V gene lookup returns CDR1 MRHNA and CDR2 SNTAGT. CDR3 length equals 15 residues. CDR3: CASRSLTGSNTEAFF. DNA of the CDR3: TGTGCCAGCAGATCCCTGACAGGGTCCAACACTGAAGCTTTCTTT.

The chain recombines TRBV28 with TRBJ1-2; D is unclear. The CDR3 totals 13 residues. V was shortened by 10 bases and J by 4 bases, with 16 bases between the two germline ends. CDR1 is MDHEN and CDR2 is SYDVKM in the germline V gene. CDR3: CATSWGDGYGYTF. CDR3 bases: TGTGCCACCTCCTGGGGAGATGGCTATGGCTACACCTTC.

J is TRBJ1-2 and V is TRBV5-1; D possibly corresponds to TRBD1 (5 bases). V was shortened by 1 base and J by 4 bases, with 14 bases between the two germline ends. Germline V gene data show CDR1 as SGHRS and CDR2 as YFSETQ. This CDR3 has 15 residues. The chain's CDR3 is CASSLLPGPGYGYTF. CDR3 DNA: TGCGCCAGCAGCTTGTTACCGGGGCCAGGCTATGGCTACACCTTC.

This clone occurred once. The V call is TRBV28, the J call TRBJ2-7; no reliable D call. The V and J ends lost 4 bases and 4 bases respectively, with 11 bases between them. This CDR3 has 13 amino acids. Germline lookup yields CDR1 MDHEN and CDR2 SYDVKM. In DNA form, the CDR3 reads TGTGCCAGCAGTTCAACTCCCGATTACGAGCAGTACTTC. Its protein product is CASSSTPDYEQYF.

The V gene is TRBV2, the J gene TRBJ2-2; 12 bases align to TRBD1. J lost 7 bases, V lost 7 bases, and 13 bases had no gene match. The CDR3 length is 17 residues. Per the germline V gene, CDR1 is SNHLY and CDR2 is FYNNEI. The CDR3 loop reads CASTRPRDRGRDGELFF. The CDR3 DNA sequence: TGTGCCAGCACCCGCCCCCGGGACAGGGGGCGCGACGGGGAGCTGTTTTTT.

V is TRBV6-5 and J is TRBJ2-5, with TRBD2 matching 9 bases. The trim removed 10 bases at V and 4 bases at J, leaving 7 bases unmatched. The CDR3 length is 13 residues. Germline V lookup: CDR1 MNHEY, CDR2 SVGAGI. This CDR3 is CATRGGGRETQYF. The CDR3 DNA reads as TGTGCCACCCGCGGGGGGGGCAGAGAGACCCAGTACTTC.

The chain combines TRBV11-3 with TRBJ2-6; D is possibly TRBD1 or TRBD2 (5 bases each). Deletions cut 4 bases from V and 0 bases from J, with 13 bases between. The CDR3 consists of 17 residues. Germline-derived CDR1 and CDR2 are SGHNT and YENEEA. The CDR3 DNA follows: TGTGCCAGCAGCTCGGGGCGCTGGGGCTCTGGGGCCAACGTCCTGACTTTC. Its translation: CASSSGRWGSGANVLTF.

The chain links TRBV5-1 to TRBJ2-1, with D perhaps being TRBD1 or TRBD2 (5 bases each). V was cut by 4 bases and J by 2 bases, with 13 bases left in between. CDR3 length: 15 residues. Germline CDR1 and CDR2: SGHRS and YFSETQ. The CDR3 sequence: CASSGTIPTYNEQFF. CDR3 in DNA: TGCGCCAGCAGCGGGACGATCCCCACCTACAATGAGCAGTTCTTC.

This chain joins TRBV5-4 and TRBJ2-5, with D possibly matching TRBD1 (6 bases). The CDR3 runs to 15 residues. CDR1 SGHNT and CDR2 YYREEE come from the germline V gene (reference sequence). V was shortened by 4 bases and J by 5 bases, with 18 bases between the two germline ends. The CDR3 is CASSQQGMGWETQYF. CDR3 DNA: TGTGCCAGCAGCCAACAGGGTATGGGTTGGGAGACCCAGTACTTC. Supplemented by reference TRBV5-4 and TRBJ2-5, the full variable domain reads ETGVTQSPTHLIKTRGQQVTLRCSSQSGHNTVSWYQQALGQGPQFIFQYYREEENGRGNFPPRFSGLQFPNYSSELNVNALELDDSALYLCASSQQGMGWETQYFGPGTRLLVL.

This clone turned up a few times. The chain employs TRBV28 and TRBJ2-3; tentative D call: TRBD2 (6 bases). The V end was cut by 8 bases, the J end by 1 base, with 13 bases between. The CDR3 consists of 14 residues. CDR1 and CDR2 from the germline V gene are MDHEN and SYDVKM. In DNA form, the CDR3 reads TGTGCCAGCGATGGGGGGACGGGCACAGATACGCAGTATTTT. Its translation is CASDGGTGTDTQYF.

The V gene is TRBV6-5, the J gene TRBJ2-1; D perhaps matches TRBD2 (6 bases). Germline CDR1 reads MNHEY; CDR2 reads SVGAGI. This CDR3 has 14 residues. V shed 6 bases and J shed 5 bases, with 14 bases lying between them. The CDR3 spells CASRSGTGHNEQFF. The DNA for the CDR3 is TGTGCCAGCAGATCCGGGACTGGCCACAATGAGCAGTTCTTC.

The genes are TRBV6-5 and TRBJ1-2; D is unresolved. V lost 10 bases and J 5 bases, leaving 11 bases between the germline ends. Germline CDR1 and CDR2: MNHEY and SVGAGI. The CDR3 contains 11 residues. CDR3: CATTKDYGYTF. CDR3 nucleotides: TGTGCCACCACAAAGGATTATGGCTACACCTTC.

CDR3 sequence reads: CASRDTQLAKNIQYF. The CDR3 DNA is TGTGCCAGCAGGGACACCCAACTAGCCAAAAACATTCAGTACTTC. This chain links TRBV2 with TRBJ2-4, with D tentatively TRBD1 (5 bases). Trimming left V 6 bases short and J 0 bases short, with 12 bases between. CDR3 length: 15 amino acids. CDR1 and CDR2 (germline): SNHLY, FYNNEI.

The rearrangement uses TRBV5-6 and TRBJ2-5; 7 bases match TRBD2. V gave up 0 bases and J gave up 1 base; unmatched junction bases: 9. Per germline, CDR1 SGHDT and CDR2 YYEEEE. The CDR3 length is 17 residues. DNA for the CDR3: TGTGCCAGCAGCTTGGGGGGCGGGAGAGGTCCCCAAGAGACCCAGTACTTC. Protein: CASSLGGGRGPQETQYF.

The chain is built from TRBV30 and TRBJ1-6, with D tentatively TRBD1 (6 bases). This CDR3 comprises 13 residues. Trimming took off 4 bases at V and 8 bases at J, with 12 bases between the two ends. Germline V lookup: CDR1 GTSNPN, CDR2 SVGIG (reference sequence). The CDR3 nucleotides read TGTGCCTGGATGCATCCAGGGGATTCACCCCTCCACTTT. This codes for CAWMHPGDSPLHF.

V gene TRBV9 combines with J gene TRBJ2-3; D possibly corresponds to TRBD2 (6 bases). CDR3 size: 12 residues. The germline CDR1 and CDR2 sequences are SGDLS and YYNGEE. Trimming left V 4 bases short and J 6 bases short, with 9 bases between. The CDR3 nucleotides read TGTGCCAGCAGCTTCGGAGGGGATACGCAGTATTTT. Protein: CASSFGGDTQYF.

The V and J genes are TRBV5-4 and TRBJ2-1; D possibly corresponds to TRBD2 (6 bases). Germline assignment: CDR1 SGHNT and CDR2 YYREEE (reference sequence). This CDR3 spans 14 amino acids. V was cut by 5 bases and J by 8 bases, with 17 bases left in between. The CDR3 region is CASRDRLVTDEQFF. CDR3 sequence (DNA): TGTGCCAGCAGGGATAGACTAGTAACCGATGAGCAGTTCTTC.

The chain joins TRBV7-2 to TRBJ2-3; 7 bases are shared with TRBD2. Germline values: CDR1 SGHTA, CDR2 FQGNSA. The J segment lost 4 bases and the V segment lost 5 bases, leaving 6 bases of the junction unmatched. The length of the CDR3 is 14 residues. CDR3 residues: CASSPGLVSDTQYF. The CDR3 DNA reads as TGTGCCAGCAGCCCCGGACTAGTTTCAGATACGCAGTATTTT. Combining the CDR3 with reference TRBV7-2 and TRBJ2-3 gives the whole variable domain GAGVSQSPSNKVTEKGKDVELRCDPISGHTALYWYRQSLGQGLEFLIYFQGNSAPDKSGLPSDRFSAERTGGSVSTLTIQRTQQEDSAVYLCASSPGLVSDTQYFGPGTRLTVL.

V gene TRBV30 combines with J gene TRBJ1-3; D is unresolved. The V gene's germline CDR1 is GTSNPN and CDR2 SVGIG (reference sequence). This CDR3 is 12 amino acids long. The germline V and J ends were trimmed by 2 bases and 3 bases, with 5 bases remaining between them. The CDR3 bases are TGTGCCTGGAGTTCTGGTGGAAACACCATATATTTT. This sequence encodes CAWSSGGNTIYF.

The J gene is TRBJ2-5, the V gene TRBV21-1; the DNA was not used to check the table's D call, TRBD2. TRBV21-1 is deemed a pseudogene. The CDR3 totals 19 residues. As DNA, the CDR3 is TGTGCCAGCAGCAAAAGGGGACAGGAGCTAGCGGGGGGCCAAGAGACCCAGTACTTC. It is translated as CASSKRGQELAGGQETQYF.

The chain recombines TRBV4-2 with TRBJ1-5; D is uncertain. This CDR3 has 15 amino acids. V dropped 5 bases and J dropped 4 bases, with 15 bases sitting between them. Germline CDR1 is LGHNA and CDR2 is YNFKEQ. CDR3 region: CASSEGGLLNQPQHF. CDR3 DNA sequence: TGTGCCAGCAGCGAGGGAGGCCTCCTAAATCAGCCCCAGCATTTT.

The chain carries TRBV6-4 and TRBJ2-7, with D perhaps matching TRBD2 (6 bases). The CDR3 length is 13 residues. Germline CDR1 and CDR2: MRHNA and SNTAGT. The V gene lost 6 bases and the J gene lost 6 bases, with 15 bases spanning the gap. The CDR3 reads CASSRERGSEQYF. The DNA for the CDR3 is TGTGCCAGCAGCCGGGAGAGGGGAAGCGAGCAGTACTTC.

The CDR3 DNA is TGTGCCAGCAGCTTTGCCAGCTATGGCTACACCTTC. Translated, it gives CASSFASYGYTF. The V gene is TRBV5-6, the J gene TRBJ1-2; D unclear. The germline CDR1 and CDR2 sequences are SGHDT and YYEEEE. This CDR3 is built from 12 residues. V lost 2 bases to trimming and J lost 4 bases, with 6 bases between them.

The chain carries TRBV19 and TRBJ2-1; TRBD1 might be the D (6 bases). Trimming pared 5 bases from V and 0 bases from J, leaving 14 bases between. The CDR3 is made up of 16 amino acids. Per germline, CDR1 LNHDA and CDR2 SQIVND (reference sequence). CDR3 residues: CASSQGQARSYNEQFF. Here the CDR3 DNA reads TGTGCCAGTAGTCAGGGGCAGGCCCGCTCCTACAATGAGCAGTTCTTC.

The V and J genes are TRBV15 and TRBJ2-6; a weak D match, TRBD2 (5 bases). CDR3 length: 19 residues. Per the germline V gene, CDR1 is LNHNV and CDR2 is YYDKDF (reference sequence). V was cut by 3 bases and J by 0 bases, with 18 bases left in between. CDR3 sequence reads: CATSRVRGFVSSGANVLTF. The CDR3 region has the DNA TGTGCCACCAGCAGGGTCCGAGGGTTTGTCTCCTCTGGGGCCAACGTCCTGACTTTC.

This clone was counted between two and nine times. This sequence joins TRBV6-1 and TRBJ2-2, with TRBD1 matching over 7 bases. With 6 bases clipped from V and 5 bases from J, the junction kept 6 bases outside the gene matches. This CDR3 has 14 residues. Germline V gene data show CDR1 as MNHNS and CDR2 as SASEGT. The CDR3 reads CASSRDRPTGELFF. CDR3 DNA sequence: TGTGCCAGCAGCCGGGACAGACCAACCGGGGAGCTGTTTTTT.

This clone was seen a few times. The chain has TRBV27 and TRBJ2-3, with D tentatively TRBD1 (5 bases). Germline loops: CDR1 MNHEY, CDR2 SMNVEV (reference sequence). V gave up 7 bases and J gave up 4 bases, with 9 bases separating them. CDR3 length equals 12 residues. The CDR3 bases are TGTGCCAGCATGGGGCCGGCAGATACGCAGTATTTT. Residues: CASMGPADTQYF.

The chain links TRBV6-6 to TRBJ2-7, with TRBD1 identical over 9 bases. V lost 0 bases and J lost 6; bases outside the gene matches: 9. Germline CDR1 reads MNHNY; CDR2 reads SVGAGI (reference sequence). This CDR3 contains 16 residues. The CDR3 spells CASSYSIGTGKGEQYF. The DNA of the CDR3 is TGTGCCAGCAGTTACTCGATCGGGACAGGGAAGGGCGAGCAGTACTTC.

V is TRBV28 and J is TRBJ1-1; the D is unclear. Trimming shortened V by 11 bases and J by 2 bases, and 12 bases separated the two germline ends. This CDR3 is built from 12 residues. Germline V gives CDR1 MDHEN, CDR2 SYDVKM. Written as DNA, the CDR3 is TGTGCCGCCCGGCGGGGAAACACTGAAGCTTTCTTT. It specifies CAARRGNTEAFF.